These T cell receptor beta chains were read from a single sample in a study of shared clonotypes between healthy human individuals. Assay used: immunoSEQ multiplex PCR; TCRdb lists only in-frame clones, some missing. Of 2 million to 3 million clones in the sample, approximately 93% were seen once. Sequenced sample: naive CD4+ T cells from PBMCs. Source of these receptors: a man between 18 and 29 years old in good health. Some clones in this sample may be carry-over from other donors' samples. Both conserved end residues are part of each CDR3. The D gene is left open where the match is weak. The size of a clone is reported for some rows only, either as once, few or many, or as a class for expanded clones.

cdr3_aa cdr3_nt d_call clone_size j_call cdr3_length v_call
CASREYVDRRGPQHF TGTGCCAGCAGGGAATACGTGGACAGGAGGGGGCCCCAGCATTTT TRBD1 . TRBJ1-5 15 TRBV6-1
CASSPSTGRRDGYTF TGTGCCAGCAGCCCATCCACAGGGCGCAGGGATGGCTACACCTTC . . TRBJ1-2 15 TRBV9
CASSTSGRAPGELFF TGTGCCAGCAGCACTAGCGGGAGGGCCCCCGGGGAGCTGTTTTTT TRBD2 . TRBJ2-2 15 TRBV5-8
CASSYTGQGGSYGYTF TGTGCCAGCAGCTATACGGGACAGGGAGGGAGTTATGGCTACACCTTC TRBD1 . TRBJ1-2 16 TRBV6-6
CASKEVPNTGELFF TGTGCCAGTAAAGAGGTTCCGAACACCGGGGAGCTGTTTTTT . . TRBJ2-2 14 TRBV19
CASRLGTFGAEAFF TGTGCCAGCAGATTGGGGACTTTCGGCGCTGAAGCTTTCTTT . . TRBJ1-1 14 TRBV6-5
CASSYSGQGGYEQYF TGTGCCAGCAGTTACTCAGGGCAGGGAGGGTACGAGCAGTACTTC TRBD2 . TRBJ2-7 15 TRBV6-5
CASSFGNTDTQYF TGTGCCAGCAGCTTCGGAAACACAGATACGCAGTATTTT . . TRBJ2-3 13 TRBV11-2
CATQRGADPYYGYTF TGTGCCACACAACGGGGGGCCGACCCTTACTATGGCTACACCTTC . . TRBJ1-2 15 TRBV6-5
CASTKKEGHYSYNEQFF TGCGCCAGCACAAAAAAGGAGGGCCATTACTCCTACAATGAGCAGTTCTTC . . TRBJ2-1 17 TRBV5-1
CASSPGQGQETQYF TGTGCCAGCAGCCCTGGACAGGGCCAAGAGACCCAGTACTTC TRBD1 . TRBJ2-5 14 TRBV6-5
CSVEDQGPQAQYF TGCAGCGTTGAAGACCAGGGACCCCAGGCGCAGTATTTT . . TRBJ2-3 13 TRBV29-1
CASSTYWGEGGGYTF TGTGCCAGCAGCACGTACTGGGGGGAGGGAGGTGGCTACACCTTC . . TRBJ1-2 15 TRBV9
CASSQFGSGTGELFF TGTGCCAGCAGCCAGTTTGGGTCAGGCACCGGGGAGCTGTTTTTT . . TRBJ2-2 15 TRBV14
CASSSLQLAGGETQYF TGTGCCAGCAGCTCCCTCCAACTAGCGGGCGGAGAGACCCAGTACTTC TRBD2 once TRBJ2-5 16 TRBV7-2
CASSVGSQSSGANVLTF TGTGCCAGCAGCGTAGGCAGCCAAAGCTCTGGGGCCAACGTCCTGACTTTC . . TRBJ2-6 17 TRBV9
CASSLVSSGGGGHEQFF TGCGCCAGCAGCTTGGTCTCTAGCGGAGGTGGGGGGCATGAGCAGTTCTTC . . TRBJ2-1 17 TRBV5-1
CASSQDSGATFWGYGYTF TGCGCCAGCAGCCAAGATTCCGGGGCAACGTTCTGGGGATATGGCTACACCTTC . . TRBJ1-2 18 TRBV4-1
CASSPGQENQPQHF TGTGCCAGCAGCCCCGGGCAGGAGAATCAGCCCCAGCATTTT . . TRBJ1-5 14 TRBV11-2
CASSLSGETQYF TGTGCCAGCAGTTTATCGGGGGAGACCCAGTACTTC . . TRBJ2-5 12 TRBV28
CAWSPAGLYLGYTF TGTGCCTGGAGTCCCGCGGGACTTTACTTAGGCTACACCTTC . . TRBJ1-2 14 TRBV30
CAWSVVNPYGYTF TGTGCCTGGAGTGTCGTAAATCCCTATGGCTACACCTTC . . TRBJ1-2 13 TRBV30
CASSYADRENTEAFF TGTGCCAGCAGTTACGCGGACAGGGAGAACACTGAAGCTTTCTTT TRBD1 . TRBJ1-1 15 TRBV6-5
CASSKTGGPNTEAFF TGTGCCAGCAGTAAAACCGGCGGGCCGAACACTGAAGCTTTCTTT . . TRBJ1-1 15 TRBV2
CSVGGMGNQPQHF TGCAGCGTTGGAGGGATGGGCAATCAGCCCCAGCATTTT . few TRBJ1-5 13 TRBV29-1
CASTPASRETQYF TGTGCCAGCACTCCGGCCAGCCGAGAGACCCAGTACTTC . . TRBJ2-5 13 TRBV6-5
CASSLGLAFYNEQFF TGTGCCAGCAGCTTGGGCCTAGCTTTCTACAATGAGCAGTTCTTC . . TRBJ2-1 15 TRBV5-6
CASSSRQFGEQYF TGTGCCAGCAGCTCAAGGCAATTCGGGGAGCAGTACTTC . . TRBJ2-7 13 TRBV7-2
CASSKTGGIGEQFF TGTGCCAGCAGCAAGACAGGGGGCATCGGTGAGCAGTTCTTC TRBD1 . TRBJ2-1 14 TRBV7-9
CASSFDSRGYTF TGTGCCAGCAGCTTCGACAGCCGCGGCTACACCTTC . once TRBJ1-2 12 TRBV7-2
CASSTGTNTGELFF TGCGCCAGCAGCACGGGGACTAACACCGGGGAGCTGTTTTTT . . TRBJ2-2 14 TRBV5-1
CASSLILAGNEQYF TGTGCCAGCAGCTTAATTCTAGCGGGTAACGAGCAGTACTTC TRBD2 . TRBJ2-7 14 TRBV7-8
CASSPEAYRGTGNIQYF TGTGCCAGCAGCCCGGAGGCATATCGGGGGACGGGAAACATTCAGTACTTC . . TRBJ2-4 17 TRBV7-2
CATTLDRAQRPQHF TGTGCCACCACCCTAGACAGGGCCCAAAGGCCCCAGCATTTT TRBD1 . TRBJ1-5 14 TRBV15
CASSMASGSPYEQYF TGTGCCAGCAGTATGGCTAGCGGGAGCCCATACGAGCAGTACTTC TRBD2 . TRBJ2-7 15 TRBV27
CSVDRGATDTQYF TGCAGCGTTGATCGGGGGGCAACAGATACGCAGTATTTT . once TRBJ2-3 13 TRBV29-1
CASSLRGPATDTQYF TGTGCCAGCAGTTTACGAGGGCCCGCCACAGATACGCAGTATTTT . . TRBJ2-3 15 TRBV27
CAWGTGGPYEQYF TGTGCCTGGGGGACAGGGGGGCCCTACGAGCAGTACTTC TRBD1 . TRBJ2-7 13 TRBV30
CASSVAPEQPSGSEQFF TGTGCCAGCAGCGTAGCCCCCGAACAGCCCTCGGGGAGTGAGCAGTTCTTC . . TRBJ2-1 17 TRBV9